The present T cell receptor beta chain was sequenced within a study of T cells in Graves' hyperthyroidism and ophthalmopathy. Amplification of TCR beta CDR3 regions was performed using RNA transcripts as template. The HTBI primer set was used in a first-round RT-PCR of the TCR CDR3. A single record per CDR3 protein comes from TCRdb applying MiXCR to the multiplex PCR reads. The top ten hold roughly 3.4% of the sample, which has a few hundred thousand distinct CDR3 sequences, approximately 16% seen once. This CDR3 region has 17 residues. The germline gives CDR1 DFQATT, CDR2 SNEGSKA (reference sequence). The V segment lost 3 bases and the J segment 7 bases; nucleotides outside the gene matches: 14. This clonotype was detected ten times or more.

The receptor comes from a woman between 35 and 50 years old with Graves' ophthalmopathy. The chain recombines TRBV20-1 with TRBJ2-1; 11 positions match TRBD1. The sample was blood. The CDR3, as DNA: TGCAGTGCTAGTTGGGGACAGGGGGGACTAGCAGGGAATGAGCAGTTCTTC. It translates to CSASWGQGGLAGNEQFF.